This section outlines one T cell receptor beta chain sequence together with its context. RNA totalling roughly 0.5 to 1 ug underwent reverse transcription with random hexamers. Coverage of TCR beta CDR3 amplification by immunoSEQ multiplex PCR extended to 54 Vbeta and 13 Jbeta. TCRdb fed the immunoSEQ multiplex PCR reads into MiXCR, producing one record per CDR3 protein. Of under 350,000 distinct CDR3 sequences in the sample, 90% to 95% were seen once. Trimming cost V 9 bases and J 8 bases; bases outside gene matches: 15. This CDR3 has 15 residues. Germline V gene lookup returns CDR1 LNHDA and CDR2 SQIVND (reference sequence). The data derive from a study of CD8 T cells in Susac syndrome. The T cells that were sequenced for TCR beta were CD8+ and CD4+ cells from blood. Those who served as multiple sclerosis controls were treatment-naive patients with stable or active relapsing-remitting disease. The TEMRA cells underwent FACS enrichment, while the CD8+ and CD4+ T cells underwent negative isolation.

The chain has TRBV19 and TRBJ1-2; TRBD1 aligns across 10 bases. Sequences were obtained from CD4+ T cells from PBMCs. This sequence originates from a human donor with multiple sclerosis. The chain's CDR3 is CASHSTGTGVYGYTF. DNA for the CDR3: TGTGCCAGCCACTCAACGGGGACAGGGGTGTACGGCTACACCTTC. The entire variable domain, with the rest obtained from reference TRBV19 and TRBJ1-2, is as follows: DGGITQSPKYLFRKEGQNVTLSCEQNLNHDAMYWYRQDPGQGLRLIYYSQIVNDFQKGDIAEGYSVSREKKESFPLTVTSAQKNPTAFYLCASHSTGTGVYGYTFGSGTRLTVV.